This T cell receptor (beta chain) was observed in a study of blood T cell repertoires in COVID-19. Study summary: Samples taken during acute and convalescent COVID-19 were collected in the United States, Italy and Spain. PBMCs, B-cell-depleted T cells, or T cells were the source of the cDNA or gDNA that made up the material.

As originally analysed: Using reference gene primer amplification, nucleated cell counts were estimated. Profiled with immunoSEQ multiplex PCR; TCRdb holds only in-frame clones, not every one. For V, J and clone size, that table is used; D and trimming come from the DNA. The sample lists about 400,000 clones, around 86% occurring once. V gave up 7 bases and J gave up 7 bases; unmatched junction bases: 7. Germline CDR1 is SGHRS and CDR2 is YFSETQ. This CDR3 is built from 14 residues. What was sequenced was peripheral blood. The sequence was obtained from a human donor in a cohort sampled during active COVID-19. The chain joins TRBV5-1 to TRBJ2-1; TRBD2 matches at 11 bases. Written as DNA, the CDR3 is TGCGCCAGCCAACTTAGCGGGGGGGCTAATGAGCAGTTCTTC. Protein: CASQLSGGANEQFF.